The clone carrying this T cell receptor (beta chain) was observed a few times. The antigen remains undetermined. Data came from immunoSEQ multiplex PCR; TCRdb stores just in-frame clones and leaves some out. The sample consists of roughly 300,000 clones, approximately 90% of them appearing once. This entry is derived from a study of cytomegalovirus exposure and HLA in healthy donors. Regarding the study as a whole: Cytomegalovirus-associated TCR beta chains were listed, numbering approximately 150.

This CDR3 region has 15 residues. In germline, CDR1 is SGDLS, CDR2 YYNGEE. The V gene end was trimmed by 3 bases and the J gene end by 3 bases; junction bases not matched to a gene: 4. The genes are TRBV9 and TRBJ1-3; 9 bases fit TRBD1. The sequencing input was PBMCs. The origin of this receptor is a woman in her late teens or twenties in good health and CMV-seronegative. The CDR3, as DNA: TGTGCCAGCAGCGCCCGGGACAGGGATGGAAACACCATATATTTT. This gives the protein CASSARDRDGNTIYF.